One and the same sample provided the 22 T cell receptor beta chains below, sequenced in a study of cytomegalovirus exposure and HLA in healthy donors. With 60 Vbeta and 13 Jbeta primers, the PCR was carried out. Method: immunoSEQ multiplex PCR; TCRdb's copy keeps in-frame clones and lacks some. The profile shows 60,000 to 75,000 clones, 65% to 90% of them singletons. The sequenced material came from PBMCs. The source of these receptors is a female donor in good health and CMV-seronegative.

The chain links TRBV28 to TRBJ1-5, with TRBD1 as a possible D gene (5 bases). Trimming pared 6 bases from V and 5 bases from J, leaving 8 bases between. Per the germline V gene, CDR1 is MDHEN and CDR2 is SYDVKM. The length of the CDR3 is 12 residues. The CDR3 here is CASRLQDQPQHF. CDR3 DNA: TGTGCCAGCAGGCTACAGGATCAGCCCCAGCATTTT.

The chain is built from TRBV2 and TRBJ1-2; no reliable D call. CDR3 length equals 11 residues. Between the trimmed V and J ends, which lost 6 bases and 3 bases, there was a span of 5 bases. Germline loops: CDR1 SNHLY, CDR2 FYNNEI. CDR3 residues: CASSGDYGYTF. As DNA, the CDR3 is TGTGCCAGCAGCGGGGACTATGGCTACACCTTC.

V usage is TRBV15 and J usage is TRBJ2-2; TRBD2 matches 9 bases. This CDR3 region has 16 residues. The germline CDR1 and CDR2 sequences are LNHNV and YYDKDF (reference sequence). V shed 1 base, J shed 6 bases, and the junction held 6 bases outside the gene matches. The CDR3 loop reads CATSRGLAGVAGELFF. Written as DNA, the CDR3 is TGTGCCACCAGCAGAGGGTTAGCGGGAGTCGCCGGGGAGCTGTTTTTT.

V gene TRBV10-1 combines with J gene TRBJ1-4, with 9 nucleotides matching TRBD1. J lost 8 bases, V lost 4 bases, and 8 bases had no gene match. CDR1 is WNHNN and CDR2 is SYGVQD in the germline V gene (reference sequence). This CDR3 is built from 15 residues. Written as DNA, the CDR3 is TGCGCCAGCAGTGCAAACAGGGGGCAAGGAGAAAAACTGTTTTTT. Protein: CASSANRGQGEKLFF.

This chain uses TRBV6-1 with TRBJ1-1; 7 nucleotides agree with TRBD1. The V gene end was trimmed by 4 bases and the J gene end by 1 base; junction bases not matched to a gene: 9. This CDR3 is 16 amino acids long. Germline loops: CDR1 MNHNS, CDR2 SASEGT. CDR3 sequence (DNA): TGTGCCAGCAGTGGAGGGACAGCGGCAGGGAACACTGAAGCTTTCTTT. Its protein product is CASSGGTAAGNTEAFF.

The chain links TRBV27 to TRBJ2-1; 7 bases match TRBD1. J was trimmed by 0 bases and V by 8 bases; bases with no gene match: 10. The germline gives CDR1 MNHEY, CDR2 SMNVEV (reference sequence). This CDR3 has 16 amino acids. CDR3 bases: TGTGCCAGCTGGGACAGAGGAGACAGCTCCTACAATGAGCAGTTCTTC. Amino acid sequence: CASWDRGDSSYNEQFF.

The chain is built from TRBV7-9 and TRBJ2-5; D unclear. Germline CDR1 is SEHNR and CDR2 is FQNEAQ (reference sequence). This CDR3 contains 11 residues. The V and J ends lost 11 bases and 4 bases respectively, with 11 bases between them. In DNA, the CDR3 is TGTGCCGGAGAATTGGGAGAGACCCAGTACTTC. This codes for CAGELGETQYF.

The rearrangement joins TRBV9 to TRBJ2-1, with 7 bases aligning to TRBD2. CDR3 size: 15 residues. Losses at the gene ends were 0 bases for V and 6 bases for J; bases not matched to a gene: 6. Germline V gene lookup returns CDR1 SGDLS and CDR2 YYNGEE. The CDR3 reads CASSVGGGAGNEQFF. CDR3 coding DNA: TGTGCCAGCAGCGTAGGCGGGGGAGCCGGCAATGAGCAGTTCTTC.

The rearrangement links TRBV11-3 to TRBJ2-1; 7 bases agree with TRBD2. Germline V lookup: CDR1 SGHNT, CDR2 YENEEA. The CDR3 consists of 15 residues. Trimming at V came to 5 bases and at J to 9 bases, leaving 13 bases not matched to a gene. Here the CDR3 DNA reads TGTGCCAGCAGCATAGCCGGGACTATAGGGAGTGAGCAGTTCTTC. Amino acid sequence: CASSIAGTIGSEQFF.

The chain recombines TRBV7-3 with TRBJ2-2; D is perhaps TRBD2 (6 bases). The V gene lost 3 bases and the J gene lost 1 base, with 12 bases spanning the gap. The CDR3 extends over 16 amino acids. Per the germline V gene, CDR1 is SGHTA and CDR2 is FQGTGA. Here the CDR3 DNA reads TGTGCCAGCAGCTTGACGGGGCGGGGGAACACCGGGGAGCTGTTTTTT. It yields the protein CASSLTGRGNTGELFF.

The chain couples TRBV7-9 to TRBJ1-2; TRBD1 aligns across 8 bases. CDR1 SEHNR and CDR2 FQNEAQ come from the germline V gene (reference sequence). The length of the CDR3 is 15 residues. With V trimmed by 4 bases and J by 7 bases, 11 bases remained unmatched. The CDR3 region is CASSSPGTGLFGYTF. CDR3 nucleotide sequence: TGTGCCAGCAGCTCGCCCGGGACAGGCCTCTTTGGCTACACCTTC.

This clone was observed a handful of times. V gene TRBV11-2 combines with J gene TRBJ2-7, with TRBD2 matching 10 bases. The CDR3 has 15 residues. CDR1 and CDR2 from the germline V gene are SGHAT and FQNNGV. The V and J ends lost 1 base and 5 bases, in that order; junction bases with no gene match: 5. CDR3 sequence reads: CASSLVELAGNEQYF. In DNA, the CDR3 is TGTGCCAGCAGCTTAGTGGAACTAGCGGGAAACGAGCAGTACTTC.

The chain is built from TRBV11-3 and TRBJ2-1; D perhaps matches TRBD1 (6 bases). V lost 0 bases and J 0 bases, leaving 15 bases between the germline ends. Per the germline V gene, CDR1 is SGHNT and CDR2 is YENEEA. The CDR3 consists of 18 residues. The chain's CDR3 is CASSLEQGGSSSYNEQFF. In DNA form, the CDR3 reads TGTGCCAGCAGCTTAGAACAGGGCGGATCGAGCTCCTACAATGAGCAGTTCTTC.

This CDR3 reads CASSYSTAETNEKLFF. For the CDR3, the DNA is TGTGCCAGCAGTTACTCGACAGCTGAAACTAATGAAAAACTGTTTTTT. The chain couples TRBV6-5 to TRBJ1-4; perhaps TRBD1 as D (5 bases). This CDR3 spans 16 amino acids. CDR1 is MNHEY, CDR2 SVGAGI, per germline. Trimming removed 0 bases from V and 1 base from J, with 9 bases in between.

The CDR3 loop is CASSPRTITRGWDEQYF. The CDR3 coding sequence is TGTGCCAGCAGCCCCAGAACCATTACCAGGGGTTGGGACGAGCAGTACTTC. The J gene is TRBJ2-7, the V gene TRBV27; tentatively, D is TRBD1 (6 bases). V lost 6 bases to trimming and J lost 5 bases, with 26 bases between them. In germline, CDR1 is MNHEY, CDR2 SMNVEV (reference sequence). The CDR3 sequence is 17 residues long.

V gene TRBV4-1 combines with J gene TRBJ2-7, with D possibly TRBD1 on 5 matching bases. Trimming shortened V by 0 bases and J by 4 bases, and 16 bases separated the two germline ends. This CDR3 is built from 16 residues. Looked up from germline, CDR1 is MGHRA and CDR2 is YSYEKL. The CDR3 is CASSQDKNRLEYEQYF. CDR3 DNA: TGCGCCAGCAGCCAAGATAAGAACAGGCTGGAGTACGAGCAGTACTTC.

There are a few counts of this clone. V and J are TRBV5-1 and TRBJ2-2; 8 nucleotides align to TRBD2. With V trimmed by 4 bases and J by 8 bases, 10 bases remained unmatched. Germline CDR1 is SGHRS and CDR2 is YFSETQ. The length of the CDR3 is 15 residues. CDR3 DNA sequence: TGCGCCAGCAGCAAGGACTTCGGGGGGGCAGGGGAGCTGTTTTTT. Protein product: CASSKDFGGAGELFF.

The chain joins TRBV27 to TRBJ2-1; TRBD2 is a possible D gene (6 bases). Germline CDR1 reads MNHEY; CDR2 reads SMNVEV (reference sequence). CDR3 size: 14 residues. V lost 3 bases and J lost 2, with 8 bases in between. The chain's CDR3 is CASSLRGAYNEQFF. The CDR3 nucleotides read TGTGCCAGCAGTTTGCGGGGAGCCTACAATGAGCAGTTCTTC.

With respect to this clone: A junction end diverges from the germline sequence, so it may reflect a read error. The sample carries other DNA sequences with the same CDR3. The J gene is TRBJ2-5, the V gene TRBV28, with a weak D call TRBD2 (5 bases). In germline, CDR1 is MDHEN, CDR2 SYDVKM. There are 18 residues in the CDR3. CDR3 bases: TGTGCTAGCAGTTTATCGAGATGGCCGAACTTAACTACGGAGGCCCAGTACTTC. It encodes CASSLSRWPNLTTEAQYF.

The gene calls are TRBV9 and TRBJ2-3; weak D call: TRBD2 (6 bases). This CDR3 contains 16 residues. V gave up 3 bases and J gave up 2 bases, with 16 bases separating them. Germline lookup yields CDR1 SGDLS and CDR2 YYNGEE. DNA for the CDR3: TGTGCCAGCAGCGCTGTCACCGGGACTTCCACAGATACGCAGTATTTT. Translation gives CASSAVTGTSTDTQYF.

This sequence joins TRBV27 and TRBJ2-1; 7 bases line up with TRBD2. CDR1 is MNHEY, CDR2 SMNVEV, per germline (reference sequence). The V and J ends lost 5 bases and 9 bases, in that order; junction bases with no gene match: 10. CDR3 length equals 14 residues. The DNA of the CDR3 is TGTGCCAGCAGTCCAAGGCGGGAGTACTTTGAGCAGTTCTTC. Its protein product is CASSPRREYFEQFF.

The rearrangement links TRBV5-1 to TRBJ2-7; 16 bases line up with TRBD2. CDR1 is SGHRS and CDR2 is YFSETQ in the germline V gene. This CDR3 is built from 18 residues. V lost 4 bases, J lost 1 base, and 8 bases stayed unmatched. CDR3 nucleotide sequence: TGCGCCAGCAGCGAGCCGGGACTAGCGGGGGGGATTTCCTACGAGCAGTACTTC. Its protein product is CASSEPGLAGGISYEQYF.